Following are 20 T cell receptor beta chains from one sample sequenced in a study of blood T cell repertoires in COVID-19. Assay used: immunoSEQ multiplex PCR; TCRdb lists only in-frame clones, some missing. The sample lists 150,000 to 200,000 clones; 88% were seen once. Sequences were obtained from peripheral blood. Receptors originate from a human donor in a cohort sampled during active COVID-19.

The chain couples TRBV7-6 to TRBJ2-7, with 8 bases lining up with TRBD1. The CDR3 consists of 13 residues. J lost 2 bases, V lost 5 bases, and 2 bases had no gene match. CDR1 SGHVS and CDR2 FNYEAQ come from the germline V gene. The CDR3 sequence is CASSPGGPYEQYF. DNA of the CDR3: TGTGCCAGCAGCCCAGGGGGCCCCTACGAGCAGTACTTC.

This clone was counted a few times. CDR3 nucleotides: TGCGCCAGCAGCCAATTTTCGGGACAGGGGGTCGCCTACGAGCAGTACTTC. Translating gives CASSQFSGQGVAYEQYF. The chain couples TRBV4-1 to TRBJ2-7, with 11 bases matching TRBD1. Germline CDR1 reads MGHRA; CDR2 reads YSYEKL. The CDR3 totals 17 residues. V trimming: 2 bases; J trimming: 2 bases; junction bases outside the gene matches: 8.

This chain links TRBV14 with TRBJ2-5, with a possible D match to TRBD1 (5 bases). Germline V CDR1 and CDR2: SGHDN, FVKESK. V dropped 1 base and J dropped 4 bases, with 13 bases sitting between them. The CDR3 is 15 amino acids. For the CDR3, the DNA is TGTGCCAGCAGCCAAGTAAGGGGCCGAGGAGAGACCCAGTACTTC. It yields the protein CASSQVRGRGETQYF.

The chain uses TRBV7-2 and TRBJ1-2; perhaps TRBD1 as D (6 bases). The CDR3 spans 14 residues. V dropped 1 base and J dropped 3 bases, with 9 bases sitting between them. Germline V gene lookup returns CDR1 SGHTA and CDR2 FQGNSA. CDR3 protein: CASSLDTGYYGYTF. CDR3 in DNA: TGTGCCAGCAGCTTAGACACAGGGTACTATGGCTACACCTTC.

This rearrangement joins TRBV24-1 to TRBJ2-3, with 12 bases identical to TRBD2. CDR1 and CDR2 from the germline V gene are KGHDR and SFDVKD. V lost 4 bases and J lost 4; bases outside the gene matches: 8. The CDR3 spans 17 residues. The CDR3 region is CATSEATSGGPADTQYF. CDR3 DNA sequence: TGTGCCACCAGTGAAGCGACTAGCGGGGGCCCCGCAGATACGCAGTATTTT.

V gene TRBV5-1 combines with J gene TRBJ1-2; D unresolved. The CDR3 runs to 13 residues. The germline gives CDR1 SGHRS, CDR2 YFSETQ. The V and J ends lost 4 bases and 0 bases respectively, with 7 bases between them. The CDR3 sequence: CASSPSANYGYTF. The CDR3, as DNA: TGCGCCAGCAGCCCGAGTGCTAACTATGGCTACACCTTC. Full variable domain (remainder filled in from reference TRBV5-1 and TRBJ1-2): KAGVTQTPRYLIKTRGQQVTLSCSPISGHRSVSWYQQTPGQGLQFLFEYFSETQRNKGNFPGRFSGRQFSNSRSEMNVSTLELGDSALYLCASSPSANYGYTFGSGTRLTVV.

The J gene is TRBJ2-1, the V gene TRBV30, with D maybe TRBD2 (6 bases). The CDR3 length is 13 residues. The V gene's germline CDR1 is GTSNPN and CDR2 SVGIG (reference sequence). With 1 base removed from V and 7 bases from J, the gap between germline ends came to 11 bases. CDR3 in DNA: TGTGCCTGGAGTGCGGGAGTTCCAAATGAGCAGTTCTTC. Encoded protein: CAWSAGVPNEQFF.

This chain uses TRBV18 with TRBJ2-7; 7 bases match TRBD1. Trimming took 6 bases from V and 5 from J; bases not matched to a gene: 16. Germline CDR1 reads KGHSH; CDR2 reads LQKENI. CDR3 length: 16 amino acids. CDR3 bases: TGTGCCAGCTCCCCCCCCATGGGACAGATAACCCACGAGCAGTACTTC. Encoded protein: CASSPPMGQITHEQYF.

The CDR3 spells CASSLDYAGYTNYGYTF. In DNA, the CDR3 is TGTGCCAGCAGCTTAGATTACGCAGGGTATACGAACTATGGCTACACCTTC. V gene TRBV11-2 combines with J gene TRBJ1-2; perhaps TRBD1 as D (5 bases). The CDR3 consists of 17 residues. The V gene lost 0 bases and the J gene lost 2 bases, with 16 bases spanning the gap. Germline V gives CDR1 SGHAT, CDR2 FQNNGV.

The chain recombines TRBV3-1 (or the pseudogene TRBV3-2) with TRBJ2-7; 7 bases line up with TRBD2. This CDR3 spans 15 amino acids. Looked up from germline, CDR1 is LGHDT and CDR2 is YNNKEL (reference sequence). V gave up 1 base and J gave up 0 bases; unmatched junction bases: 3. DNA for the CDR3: TGTGCCAGCAGCCAAGTTGGCGGGAGCTCCTACGAGCAGTACTTC. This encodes CASSQVGGSSYEQYF.

The CDR3 DNA reads as TGTGCCAGCAGCGGCGGCGGGGCAGGGAGCGAGACCCAGTACTTC. Protein product: CASSGGGAGSETQYF. The V call is TRBV5-4, the J call TRBJ2-5, with a tentative D call TRBD2 (6 bases). The CDR3 loop spans 15 amino acids. V was cut by 4 bases and J by 5 bases, with 18 bases left in between. Looked up from germline, CDR1 is SGHNT and CDR2 is YYREEE (reference sequence).

Here the CDR3 DNA reads TGCGCCAGCAGCCCCCTGACAGGGCTAAGCAATCAGCCCCAGCATTTT. This sequence encodes CASSPLTGLSNQPQHF. The chain has TRBV4-1 and TRBJ1-5; 7 positions match TRBD1. V lost 4 bases, J lost 1 base, and 7 bases stayed unmatched. CDR1 is MGHRA, CDR2 YSYEKL, per germline. CDR3 size: 16 residues.

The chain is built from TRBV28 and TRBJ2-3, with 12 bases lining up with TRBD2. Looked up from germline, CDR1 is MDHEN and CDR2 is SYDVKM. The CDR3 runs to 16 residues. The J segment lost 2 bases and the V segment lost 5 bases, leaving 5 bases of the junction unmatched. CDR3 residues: CASSLGLAGFTDTQYF. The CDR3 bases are TGTGCCAGCAGTCTCGGACTAGCGGGATTCACAGATACGCAGTATTTT.

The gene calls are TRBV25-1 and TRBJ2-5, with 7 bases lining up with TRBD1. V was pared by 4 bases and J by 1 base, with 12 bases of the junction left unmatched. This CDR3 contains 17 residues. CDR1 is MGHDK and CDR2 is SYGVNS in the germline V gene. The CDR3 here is CASSAFSQGVGQETQYF. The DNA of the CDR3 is TGTGCCAGCAGTGCGTTCTCGCAGGGGGTAGGCCAAGAGACCCAGTACTTC.

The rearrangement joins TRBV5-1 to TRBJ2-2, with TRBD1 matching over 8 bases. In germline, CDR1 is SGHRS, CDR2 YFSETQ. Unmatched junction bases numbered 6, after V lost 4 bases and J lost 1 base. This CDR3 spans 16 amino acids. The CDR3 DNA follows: TGCGCCAGCAGCATACGTGGACAGGGGAACACCGGGGAGCTGTTTTTT. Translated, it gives CASSIRGQGNTGELFF.

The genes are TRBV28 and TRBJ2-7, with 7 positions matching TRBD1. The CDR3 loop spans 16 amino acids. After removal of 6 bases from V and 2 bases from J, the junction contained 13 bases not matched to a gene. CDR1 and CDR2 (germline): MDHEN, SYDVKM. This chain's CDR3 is CASRTTQGYGPYEQYF. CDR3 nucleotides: TGTGCCAGCAGAACCACACAGGGGTACGGTCCCTACGAGCAGTACTTC.

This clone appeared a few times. Here the CDR3 reads CASSQPGLAGGWSYEQYF. The CDR3 coding sequence is TGCGCCAGCAGCCAGCCGGGACTAGCGGGAGGCTGGAGCTACGAGCAGTACTTC. The chain recombines TRBV5-1 with TRBJ2-7; TRBD2 agrees at 15 bases. The V gene end was trimmed by 4 bases and the J gene end by 3 bases; junction bases not matched to a gene: 11. This CDR3 spans 18 amino acids. Germline V gene lookup returns CDR1 SGHRS and CDR2 YFSETQ.

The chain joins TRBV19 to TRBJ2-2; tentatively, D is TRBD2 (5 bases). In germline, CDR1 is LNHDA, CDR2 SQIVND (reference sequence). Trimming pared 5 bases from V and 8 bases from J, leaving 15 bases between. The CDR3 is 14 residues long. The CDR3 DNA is TGTGCCAGTAGTCCCATCGGGGTTTCTGGGGAGCTGTTTTTT. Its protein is CASSPIGVSGELFF.

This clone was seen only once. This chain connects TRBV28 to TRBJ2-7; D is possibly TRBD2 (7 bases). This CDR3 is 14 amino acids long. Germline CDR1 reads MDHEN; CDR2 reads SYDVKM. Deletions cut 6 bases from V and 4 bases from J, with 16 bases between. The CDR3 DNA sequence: TGTGCCAGCAGGGGGGCGGGAGTGCGTTACGAGCAGTACTTC. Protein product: CASRGAGVRYEQYF.

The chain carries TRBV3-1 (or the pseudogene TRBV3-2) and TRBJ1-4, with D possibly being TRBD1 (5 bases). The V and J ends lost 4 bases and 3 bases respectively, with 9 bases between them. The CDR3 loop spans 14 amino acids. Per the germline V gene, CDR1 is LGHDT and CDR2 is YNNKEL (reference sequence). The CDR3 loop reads CASSPGLANEKLFF. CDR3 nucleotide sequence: TGTGCCAGCAGCCCGGGACTAGCTAATGAAAAACTGTTTTTT.